This T cell receptor beta chain was captured in a study of CD8 T cells in Susac syndrome. Sequencing targeted TCR beta in T cells from blood (CD8+ and CD4+). FACS enriched CD8+ TEMRA cells, while bulk CD8+ and CD4+ were negatively isolated. This clonotype occurred once. Its antigen is currently unknown. With random hexamers, roughly 0.5 to 1 ug RNA was reverse transcribed. The CDR3 of TCR beta was amplified by immunoSEQ multiplex PCR across 54 Vbeta and 13 Jbeta. MiXCR was run by TCRdb on the immunoSEQ multiplex PCR reads, yielding one entry per CDR3 protein. Among approximately 170,000 distinct CDR3 sequences listed, about 91% were seen once. The study's findings and limits: The study conceded that its TCR sequencing and HLA analysis involved relatively few individuals.

The sequence came from a human donor in good health. The specimen was CD4+ T cells from PBMCs.

Written as DNA, the CDR3 is TGCGCCAGCAGACCGGAACAGAACACTGAAGCTTTCTTT. It yields the protein CASRPEQNTEAFF. J is TRBJ1-1 and V is TRBV5-1; unclear D gene. Germline CDR1 SGHRS, CDR2 YFSETQ. V was trimmed by 5 bases and J by 1 base, leaving 9 bases between them. The CDR3 runs 13 residues.